This TCR beta chain came from a study of response to subunit inactivated influenza vaccine. Study observations and caveats: The authors put forward the suggestion that each seasonal influenza vaccination may bring in only a limited number of new T cells.

This clonotype was detected ten times or more. The antigen remains unidentified. TCRdb called the RT-PCR reads again in MiXCR, with one record for every CDR3 protein. The sample has 650,000 to 700,000 distinct CDR3 sequences; 15% to 18% are singletons. Sequencing used PBMCs from blood, obtained about 11 days after vaccination. The TCR originated in a man aged 45 to 65 who received an inactivated influenza vaccine.

The CDR3 coding sequence is TGTGCCAGCAGTTTACAGGGAGGGGGCTACACCTTC. It translates to CASSLQGGGYTF. The J gene is TRBJ1-2, the V gene TRBV12-3 or TRBV12-4; D is perhaps TRBD1 (5 bases). The V end lost 2 bases, the J end lost 8 bases, and 9 bases lay between the germline ends. The CDR3 covers 12 residues.